In its sample, the clone carrying this T cell receptor (beta chain) is medium-sized. Each patient went into thyroid surgery without having received any treatment. This specimen belongs to a study of metastatic and nonmetastatic thyroid tumors. V was pared by 6 bases and J by 8 bases, with 13 bases between. Germline V CDR1 and CDR2: MNHEY, SVGEGT. This CDR3 is built from 12 residues. Using MiXCR, TCRdb reanalyzed the PCR reads. This table holds 15,000 to 20,000 clones, roughly 32% found once. The sample was blood. This TCR was sampled from a female donor with papillary thyroid cancer or a benign thyroid nodule (not recorded which). Some clones in this sample may be carry-over from other donors' samples. This chain links TRBV6-2 or TRBV6-3 with TRBJ1-2; a possible D gene is TRBD1 (6 bases). The CDR3 loop reads CASSRWGAGYTF. As DNA, the CDR3 is TGTGCCAGCAGCCGCTGGGGGGCAGGCTACACCTTC.